This T cell receptor (beta chain) was captured in a study of cytomegalovirus exposure and HLA in healthy donors (dated by TCRdb to 2016 to 2017). Some background on the complete study: An earlier analysis of roughly 500 of the donors reported 250 to 350 Gb of sequence data and 117 million unique TCR beta sequences from about 179 million T cells. An early release that covered more than 550 HLA-typed donors contained around 300 gigabases of sequencing data and 80 million or so unique TCR sequences. The genetic ancestry cluster associated with self-reported Caucasian donors included about four fifths of the roughly 400 genotyped donors. The aim of the study was to test whether cataloging public T cell receptors could identify signatures of past pathogen exposure. The T cell repertoires of several hundred subjects were profiled by immunosequencing and related to cytomegalovirus serostatus. A separate validation cohort of roughly 130 different subjects was used in addition to the roughly 670-subject first cohort. To predict cytomegalovirus infection status, the study brought together high-throughput TCR immunosequencing, statistical association of individual TCRs with disease status, and machine learning. To study patterns of TCR occurrence, a later analysis re-analyzed previously published TCR beta repertoires from 550 to 800 donors and added high-resolution HLA genotyping. Rather than using new phenotypic data, the later analysis identified candidate immune exposures from TCR beta sequences and from how often those sequences occurred across donors. In an earlier analysis of around 540 of the donors, high-throughput TCR beta sequencing was used to judge whether each TCR beta V gene segment behaved as functional or pseudogenic. Donor age, sex, ethnicity and CMV serostatus were collected together with the repertoire data. A later genetic analysis used genome-wide SNP genotypes for about 65% of the 666 donors, treating that subset as a discovery cohort. Every discovery cohort repertoire had been produced on one sequencing platform. Class I and class II HLA loci were covered by the typing at four-digit resolution. Typing coverage differed by locus: A, B, C, DRB1 and DQB1 were typed in roughly 629-630 donors, DQA1 in about 500, DPA1 in 600 to 610, and DPB1 in 400 to 480. About five DR-DQ haplotypes were treated as single units for association and clustering because of strong linkage in the cohort. Among roughly 400 genotyped donors of the cohort, an average of approximately 240,000 unique TCR beta nucleotide sequences was sequenced per donor, of which about 20% were non-productive.

The cohort was made up of around 720 healthy bone marrow donors. Cohort members were all nominally healthy when sampled, although unrecorded immune exposures were likely present. The donor was CMV seronegative and was included in the group of over 300 seronegative cohort members. A peripheral blood sample was collected from each donor, and TCR beta sequencing was performed on peripheral blood mononuclear cells. The Qiagen DNeasy Blood Extraction Kit was used to extract genomic DNA from the blood cell samples. The junction shows trimming of 7 bases on V and 3 bases on J, and the gene matches do not reach 2 bases of it. Inclusive of the bounding cysteine and phenylalanine, the CDR3 is 12 residues long. The CDR3 DNA has 36 bases and is translated from base 1. Reading the germline V gene gives CDR1 MDHEN and CDR2 SYDVKM. Libraries were built with the immunoSEQ multiplex PCR assay. The multiplex PCR relied on a mix of 60 forward primers for TCR Vbeta segments and 13 reverse primers for TCR Jbeta segments. The CDR3 region of rearranged TCR beta genes was amplified from genomic DNA with a multiplex PCR assay. The Illumina HiSeq System was used to sequence the amplified TCR beta libraries as 87-base-pair reads. The authors' pipeline ran thus. A later analysis counted about 80 million unique TCR beta chains across the 666 repertoires, and some 11 million of these chains were shared by at least two donors. A nearest-neighbor algorithm error-corrected the raw reads and collapsed the reads into unique sequences, merging closely related sequences to remove PCR and sequencing errors. Alignment of CDR3 sequences to IMGT reference sequences was used to assign V, D and J gene segments. Each retained sequence needed at least a six-nucleotide match to both a V gene segment and a J gene segment. Rearrangements were called productive when the CDR3 lacked stop codons and stayed in frame with V and J; all others were non-productive. Following IMGT convention, CDR3 was defined as the stretch from the second conserved V-encoded cysteine to the conserved J-encoded phenylalanine. The earlier analysis of about 620 of the donors excluded sequences that lacked an unambiguous match to a single V gene segment. In an earlier analysis of some 590 of the donors, a V segment was called functional when productive rearrangements were above 56.7%, and segregating when the standard deviation between donors exceeded 5%. A statistical classification framework was built to diagnose cytomegalovirus status from the catalog of TCR beta chain sequences. In a later analysis, V and J genes were assigned by comparing TCR nucleotide sequences against IMGT/GENE-DB human TR gene sequences. A later analysis assigned CDR3 sequences and most-parsimonious VDJ recombination scenarios with the TCRdist pipeline. In a later analysis, each TCR beta chain was defined by its CDR3 amino acid sequence together with its V-gene family, and reads lacking a unique V-gene family were excluded. As a way to deal with suspected cross-contamination and a sequencing artifact, a later analysis dropped 592 nucleotide sequences that were highly shared and had low generation probability. A later analysis calculated a clonal expansion index for each public chain from normalized within-repertoire ranks of inferred template counts. In a later analysis, generation probabilities were computed with a VDJ recombination model fitted to out-of-frame rearrangements, and the resulting probabilities were checked against IGoR. In a later analysis, hypergeometric tests were used to score TCR-TCR, TCR-HLA and TCR-CMV co-occurrence, with a repertoire-size bias correction applied to TCR pairs. A later analysis estimated false discovery rates by permuting HLA or CMV assignments 20 times. A later analysis grouped co-occurring TCRs with DBSCAN, adding TCRdist sequence similarity when clustering within HLA-allele-positive subsets. Repertoires with fewer than 30,000 or more than 120,000 public chains were left out of co-occurrence clustering, as were about 5 repertoires with anomalous nucleotide sharing. This immuneACCESS table, as held by TCRdb, lists in-frame sequences with V and J called but not all clones. Of the missing ones, under half trace to an unresolved V gene in checked studies; the others have no known cause. V and J calls plus clone size are reproduced from that table; the DNA served to infer D and trimming. Counted in this sample were about 160,000 clones; 80% to 85% of them appeared once. The ten top clones hold 1.9% of the sample.

With regard to this clone: The antigen it binds to is not known. The input lacks base qualities; no much larger clone sits a single base away.

Results the study describes overall, beyond this receptor: According to a later analysis, parvovirus B19, influenza, CMV and Epstein-Barr virus appeared linked to several top co-occurrence clusters. Because HLA typing was missing for some donors at each locus, association tests included only the typed subset. V-gene and J-gene trimming of TCR beta chains was associated with a missense DCLRE1C variant in a later genetic analysis, and the association was replicated in an independent cohort. Most CMV-associated TCR beta chains appeared to be HLA-restricted in a later analysis, and the HLA associations seemed to be driven largely by CMV exposure. A further reported finding was that TCR beta sequences accurately predicted the HLA-A and HLA-B alleles for most subjects in the first cohort. A cluster of highly shared sequence variants was judged likely to be a technical artifact of the sequencing pipeline. According to a later analysis, TCR association rates differed among HLA loci, with DRB1 alleles showing the most associated TCRs and HLA-C alleles showing the fewest. Strong co-occurrence of HLA alleles, especially DR and DQ, made assigning TCR associations to individual alleles difficult. The earlier analysis of around 600 of the donors excluded 15 to 20 rarely observed V segments, including chromosome 9 orphons, because counts were too low. According to the authors, the approach could potentially be generalized to other disease states and immunological phenotypes. Roughly uniform sequencing depth across donors was assumed in presence/absence analyses, although this assumption may not hold. The 87-base-pair reads could not distinguish some IMGT-functional V segments, including TRBV6-2 and TRBV6-3, so those segments were excluded. A later analysis found that HLA-associated TCR beta chains were more clonally expanded and had lower generation probabilities than equally common non-associated chains. In a later genetic analysis, fewer N-insertions in productive TCRs were reported among donors in an Asian-associated ancestry cluster than the 666-donor mean. Linkage disequilibrium might explain the correlated functional status among segregating V segments, but an unknown experimental factor could not be excluded. Broadly in line with IMGT annotations, most TCR beta V segments showed up in productive rearrangements about 90% or about 30% of the time in an earlier analysis of approximately 640 of the donors. In both the original and validation cohorts, the classifier was reported to diagnose cytomegalovirus status with high specificity and sensitivity. The only immune exposure information available for the cohort was CMV serostatus. The study gave a list of more than 150 TCR beta chains associated with cytomegalovirus. While some public TCRs were present in many individuals, most TCR sequences turned up only very rarely across donors. The cohort was sequenced for TCR beta chains only, and without alpha or paired-chain data the features that could be detected were limited. A later analysis associated 16,951 TCR beta sequences with specific HLA alleles at a false discovery rate of 0.05. In vitro tests confirmed that a few of the cytomegalovirus-associated TCR beta chains recognize cytomegalovirus antigens.

The clonotype was recovered from a man in his late teens or twenties in good health and CMV-seronegative. Sequencing used PBMCs. The V and J segments used are TRBV28 and TRBJ2-5; 7 bases in between match TRBD2. The nucleotide sequence is given as TGTGCCAGCACGGGGGGAGAAGAGACCCAGTACTTC. It encodes CASTGGEETQYF.